This entry lists 17 T cell receptor beta chains sequenced from one sample in a study of blood T cell repertoires in COVID-19. Libraries were prepared by immunoSEQ multiplex PCR; TCRdb keeps only in-frame clonotypes and omits some of them. The sample yields about 280,000 clones, about nine tenths seen once. The sequencing input was peripheral blood. The source of these receptors is a woman in her twenties or thirties with active or convalescent COVID-19.

The chain employs TRBV5-1 and TRBJ2-2, with TRBD1 as a possible D gene (5 bases). The CDR3 is 14 amino acids. V shed 7 bases and J shed 0 bases, with 10 bases lying between them. Germline values: CDR1 SGHRS, CDR2 YFSETQ. CDR3 region: CASSQGSNTGELFF. CDR3 nucleotide sequence: TGCGCCAGCTCTCAGGGCTCGAACACCGGGGAGCTGTTTTTT.

The rearrangement links TRBV5-1 to TRBJ2-3, with a tentative D call TRBD2 (5 bases). Germline assignment: CDR1 SGHRS and CDR2 YFSETQ. The V end was cut by 4 bases, the J end by 0 bases, with 12 bases between. This CDR3 comprises 15 residues. This CDR3 is CASSEGGSSTDTQYF. Written as DNA, the CDR3 is TGCGCCAGCAGCGAGGGCGGCTCTAGCACAGATACGCAGTATTTT.

V is TRBV30 and J is TRBJ2-4, with TRBD1 identical over 7 bases. The CDR3 consists of 12 residues. Germline-derived CDR1 and CDR2 are GTSNPN and SVGIG (reference sequence). Trimming took 0 bases from V and 7 from J; bases not matched to a gene: 0. The CDR3 loop reads CAWSVQGNIQYF. CDR3 DNA: TGTGCCTGGAGTGTACAGGGGAACATTCAGTACTTC.

The V call is TRBV28, the J call TRBJ2-7; the D gene is possibly TRBD2 (6 bases). V lost 7 bases, J lost 6 bases, and 13 bases lay in between. The CDR3 has 12 residues. CDR1 and CDR2 from the germline V gene are MDHEN and SYDVKM. The CDR3 here is CASKVGSGEQYF. The CDR3 region has the DNA TGTGCCAGCAAGGTCGGGAGTGGCGAGCAGTACTTC.

The chain carries TRBV2 and TRBJ1-2; D ambiguous. V was trimmed by 0 bases and J by 8 bases, leaving 13 bases between them. The CDR3 is 14 residues long. Germline CDR1 SNHLY, CDR2 FYNNEI. The CDR3 region is CASSEAVFRRGYTF. CDR3 DNA: TGTGCCAGCAGTGAAGCTGTATTCCGGCGGGGCTACACCTTC.

The J gene is TRBJ2-3, the V gene TRBV6-1; weak D call: TRBD2 (6 bases). CDR1 and CDR2 (germline): MNHNS, SASEGT. The CDR3 runs to 15 residues. With 3 bases removed from V and 3 bases from J, the gap between germline ends came to 13 bases. The CDR3 DNA is TGTGCCAGCAGTGATGACAATGGGAGGACAGATACGCAGTATTTT. Protein product: CASSDDNGRTDTQYF.

The chain carries TRBV5-1 and TRBJ2-7; perhaps TRBD1 as D (5 bases). From germline, CDR1 is SGHRS and CDR2 YFSETQ. The CDR3 sequence is 16 residues long. V was pared by 0 bases and J by 9 bases, with 22 bases between. CDR3 amino acids: CASSLAYETDLRGQYF. The CDR3 DNA reads TGCGCCAGCAGCTTGGCCTATGAGACAGACCTACGTGGGCAGTACTTC.

This clone was picked up a small number of times. The rearrangement links TRBV27 to TRBJ1-2; 9 bases match TRBD1. V lost 6 bases and J lost 0; bases outside the gene matches: 20. The germline CDR1 and CDR2 sequences are MNHEY and SMNVEV (reference sequence). The CDR3 runs 20 residues. The CDR3 protein is CASSPMGAQEGQGANYGYTF. The CDR3 nucleotides read TGTGCCAGCAGCCCTATGGGGGCCCAGGAGGGACAGGGAGCTAACTATGGCTACACCTTC.

V is TRBV28 and J is TRBJ1-2; 7 nucleotides match TRBD1. This CDR3 region has 18 residues. Germline V CDR1 and CDR2: MDHEN, SYDVKM. V was clipped by 6 bases and J by 2 bases; unmatched bases: 18. CDR3 nucleotides: TGTGCCAGCAGCCCCATTCCTCCGGGACAGATCCTCAACTATGGCTACACCTTC. Amino acids: CASSPIPPGQILNYGYTF.

The rearrangement joins TRBV5-6 to TRBJ1-5, with a tentative D call TRBD1 (6 bases). With 1 base removed from V and 4 bases from J, the gap between germline ends came to 18 bases. The CDR3 loop spans 17 amino acids. CDR1 and CDR2 (germline): SGHDT, YYEEEE. The CDR3 sequence: CASSLSRGRARNQPQHF. DNA for the CDR3: TGTGCCAGCAGCTTGAGTAGGGGGAGGGCGCGAAATCAGCCCCAGCATTTT.

This chain links TRBV30 with TRBJ1-6, with D hard to call. CDR1 GTSNPN and CDR2 SVGIG come from the germline V gene (reference sequence). The CDR3 has 11 residues. With 3 bases removed from V and 13 bases from J, the gap between germline ends came to 10 bases. The DNA for the CDR3 is TGTGCCTGGAGGGCGGGCCGCCCCCTCCACTTT. It is translated as CAWRAGRPLHF.

This clone was detected only a few times. The chain recombines TRBV9 with TRBJ1-2; no reliable D call. Between the trimmed V and J ends, which lost 1 base and 3 bases, there was a span of 13 bases. From germline, CDR1 is SGDLS and CDR2 YYNGEE. CDR3 length: 15 residues. The CDR3 DNA follows: TGTGCCAGCAGCGTAAGTCCCGGGGAGGACTATGGCTACACCTTC. It codes for CASSVSPGEDYGYTF.

CDR3 sequence: CASSVGLETDTQYF. The CDR3 DNA reads as TGTGCCAGCAGCGTAGGGCTAGAGACAGATACGCAGTATTTT. J is TRBJ2-3 and V is TRBV9, with D hard to call. Per the germline V gene, CDR1 is SGDLS and CDR2 is YYNGEE. The CDR3 totals 14 residues. Trimming stripped 0 bases from V and 3 bases from J, with 8 bases between.

The chain combines TRBV9 with TRBJ2-1, with 7 bases aligning to TRBD2. CDR1 and CDR2 from the germline V gene are SGDLS and YYNGEE. The V gene end was trimmed by 3 bases and the J gene end by 7 bases; junction bases not matched to a gene: 10. The CDR3 consists of 15 residues. CDR3 residues: CASSGGSGAGNEQFF. The CDR3 DNA sequence: TGTGCCAGCAGCGGCGGAAGCGGGGCCGGGAATGAGCAGTTCTTC.

This chain links TRBV6-4 with TRBJ1-2, with 7 bases that match TRBD1. The germline gives CDR1 MRHNA, CDR2 SNTAGT. This CDR3 comprises 14 residues. The V segment lost 4 bases and the J segment 2 bases; nucleotides outside the gene matches: 4. CDR3 bases: TGTGCCAGCAGTGGGGACAGAGTAAACTATGGCTACACCTTC. Protein product: CASSGDRVNYGYTF.

J is TRBJ1-5 and V is TRBV25-1, with TRBD1 as a possible D gene (6 bases). The CDR3 has 12 residues. Per the germline V gene, CDR1 is MGHDK and CDR2 is SYGVNS. V was shortened by 6 bases and J by 7 bases, with 10 bases between the two germline ends. The CDR3 DNA sequence: TGTGCCAGCAGACAGGGAGCCCAGCCCCAGCATTTT. Protein sequence: CASRQGAQPQHF.

The chain carries TRBV9 and TRBJ2-3; 9 bases match TRBD2. V trimming: 1 base; J trimming: 2 bases; junction bases outside the gene matches: 5. This CDR3 is 16 amino acids long. The germline V gene has CDR1 SGDLS and CDR2 YYNGEE. The CDR3 reads CASSVRAGGDTDTQYF. As DNA, the CDR3 is TGTGCCAGCAGCGTAAGAGCGGGGGGCGACACAGATACGCAGTATTTT.